This T cell receptor (beta chain) was identified during a study of T-cell reconstitution after alpha-beta-depleted transplantation in children. This clonotype was found many times. From germline, CDR1 is SGHRS and CDR2 YFSETQ. CDR3 length equals 16 residues. Trimming shortened V by 1 base and J by 1 base, and 12 bases separated the two germline ends. Unique molecular identifiers were used to barcode this TCRbeta library. TCRdb re-derived calls from the PCR reads in MiXCR, one entry per CDR3 protein. The data hold 210,000 or so distinct CDR3 sequences, with approximately 10% observed a single time. Material: PBMCs, obtained before TCRalphabeta/CD19-depleted stem cell transplant. This chain links TRBV5-1 with TRBJ2-1, with D perhaps matching TRBD1 or TRBD2 (5 bases each). The receptor was isolated from a child less than two years old with acute myeloid leukemia, due to receive a stem cell transplant. The CDR3: CASSLSGALSYNEQFF. The CDR3 DNA reads as TGCGCCAGCAGCTTGTCCGGGGCATTGTCCTACAATGAGCAGTTCTTC.